A selection of T cell receptor beta chains follows, all from one sample in a study of T cells in localized non-small cell lung cancer. Profiled with immunoSEQ multiplex PCR; TCRdb holds only in-frame clones, not every one. Of some 66,000 clones in the sample, 84% are singletons; the top ten hold 13%. The sample in question was peripheral blood, obtained before any cancer treatment. The receptor set was obtained from a female donor over 55 with stage I lung adenocarcinoma. CDR3s include the opening cysteine and the closing phenylalanine or tryptophan. Clone size is given for some rows only: seen once, a few or many times, or a class if the clone is expanded.

size: -
V: TRBV15
J: TRBJ2-2
CDR3: CATSRDMDTGELFF

size: -
V: TRBV5-1
J: TRBJ2-1
CDR3: CASSLGEGLVNEQFF

size: -
V: TRBV18
J: TRBJ2-5
CDR3: CASSPPGPSQETQYF

size: -
V: TRBV6-5
J: TRBJ1-2
CDR3: CASSYKQGGYTF

size: -
V: TRBV19
J: TRBJ2-7
CDR3: CASEKGNEQYF

size: -
V: TRBV7-9
J: TRBJ1-5
CDR3: CASSQGTGSGQPQHF

size: -
V: TRBV5-6
J: TRBJ2-2
CDR3: CASSFVNTGELFF

size: few
V: TRBV7-9
J: TRBJ1-1
CDR3: CASSFFGGTEAFF

size: -
V: TRBV9
J: TRBJ2-3
CDR3: CASSTRTLTDTQYF

size: -
V: TRBV7-3
J: TRBJ2-7
CDR3: CASSPLRGGSEQYF

size: -
V: TRBV6-1
J: TRBJ1-3
CDR3: CASSRQGNGNTIYF

size: -
V: TRBV19
J: TRBJ1-4
CDR3: CASSRQGTGRTTNEKLFF

size: -
V: TRBV27
J: TRBJ2-7
CDR3: CASSSPQGRDRSYEQYF

size: -
V: TRBV2
J: TRBJ1-4
CDR3: CASSKREGLNNEKLFF

size: -
V: TRBV12-5
J: TRBJ1-3
CDR3: CASGGLGPGNTIYF

size: -
V: TRBV27
J: TRBJ1-2
CDR3: CATRDRGRRFGYTF

size: -
V: TRBV14
J: TRBJ2-2
CDR3: CASSSQGTGELFF

size: many
V: TRBV28
J: TRBJ1-5
CDR3: CASRGQHSNQPQHF

size: -
V: TRBV11-2
J: TRBJ1-2
CDR3: CASSSIPGLNYGYTF

size: -
V: TRBV7-2
J: TRBJ2-7
CDR3: CASSLTSGSYEQYF

size: -
V: TRBV5-1
J: TRBJ1-2
CDR3: CASSPGTDVNYGYTF

size: -
V: TRBV18
J: TRBJ2-6
CDR3: CASSPRAGTGLSSGANVLTF

size: -
V: TRBV18
J: TRBJ1-2
CDR3: CASSLALTDANYGYTF

size: -
V: TRBV5-4
J: TRBJ1-4
CDR3: CASSLGQGANEKLFF

size: -
V: TRBV10-2
J: TRBJ2-5
CDR3: CASRGVYPLEETQYF

size: -
V: TRBV7-9
J: TRBJ2-2
CDR3: CASSRSGAGTGELFF

size: -
V: TRBV19
J: TRBJ1-4
CDR3: CASSSTATNEKLFF

size: -
V: TRBV5-1
J: TRBJ2-1
CDR3: CASRYSGSSYNEQFF

size: -
V: TRBV18
J: TRBJ1-4
CDR3: CASSPLERQDNEKLFF

size: -
V: TRBV30
J: TRBJ2-7
CDR3: CAWGPGQGREQYF

size: few
V: TRBV5-4
J: TRBJ1-1
CDR3: CASSSPGQGDTGEAFF

size: -
V: TRBV19
J: TRBJ2-7
CDR3: CASSIETGSSYEQYF

size: -
V: TRBV29-1
J: TRBJ2-1
CDR3: CSVLDRGGNEQFF

size: -
V: TRBV2
J: TRBJ1-6
CDR3: CASSEESGLGSPLHF

size: -
V: TRBV5-1
J: TRBJ1-1
CDR3: CASSPGSTEAFF

size: -
V: TRBV10-3
J: TRBJ2-6
CDR3: CAIRSGQGLSGANVLTF

size: -
V: TRBV30
J: TRBJ2-3
CDR3: CAWGGQQFFTDTQYF

size: -
V: TRBV25-1
J: TRBJ2-3
CDR3: CASRGQGADTQYF

size: -
V: TRBV7-9
J: TRBJ2-3
CDR3: CASSPGRDRDTQYF

size: -
V: TRBV4-1
J: TRBJ1-4
CDR3: CASSQDLGGDTTNEKLFF

size: -
V: TRBV28
J: -
CDR3: CASSPLAYEQYF

size: -
V: TRBV7-3
J: TRBJ2-5
CDR3: CASSASGSGMETQYF

size: -
V: TRBV25-1
J: TRBJ1-1
CDR3: CASSGFLGVNTEAFF

size: -
V: TRBV4-1
J: TRBJ1-4
CDR3: CASSQEPGWDEKLFF

size: -
V: TRBV2
J: TRBJ1-1
CDR3: CASSPQGSTEAFF